The rows below give T cell receptor beta chains drawn from one sample of a study of T cell changes during pregnancy in multiple sclerosis. TCRdb keeps only in-frame clones here, not all; method: immunoSEQ multiplex PCR. The table includes roughly 45,000 clones, 80% to 95% detected once. The input for sequencing was CD8+ T cells from peripheral blood mononuclear cells, taken after pregnancy. The receptors were gathered from a female donor with multiple sclerosis, enrolled in a pregnancy study. Each CDR3 is given with its conserved first and last residue. The order of the fields is clone size, J gene, D gene, V gene, CDR3 protein, CDR3 DNA. The D gene is left open where the match is weak. Not every row has a clone size; where given, it reads once, few, many or a size class.

clone_size: -
j_call: TRBJ2-7
d_call: -
v_call: TRBV4-1
cdr3_aa: CASSQRDGGRYEQYF
cdr3_nt: TGCGCCAGCAGCCAACGGGACGGGGGTAGGTACGAGCAGTACTTC

clone_size: -
j_call: TRBJ1-2
d_call: TRBD1
v_call: TRBV7-9
cdr3_aa: CASSPGQLNYGYTF
cdr3_nt: TGTGCCAGCAGCCCGGGACAGCTGAACTATGGCTACACCTTC

clone_size: -
j_call: TRBJ2-6
d_call: -
v_call: TRBV5-5
cdr3_aa: CASSLGPQGSGANVLTF
cdr3_nt: TGTGCCAGCAGCTTGGGGCCCCAGGGCTCTGGGGCCAACGTCCTGACTTTC

clone_size: once
j_call: TRBJ1-2
d_call: -
v_call: TRBV6-5
cdr3_aa: CASSLRGGDYGYTF
cdr3_nt: TGTGCCAGCAGTCTCCGCGGGGGAGACTATGGCTACACCTTC

clone_size: -
j_call: TRBJ2-1
d_call: -
v_call: TRBV28
cdr3_aa: CASSFDSSYNEQFF
cdr3_nt: TGTGCCAGCAGTTTCGACTCTTCCTACAATGAGCAGTTCTTC

clone_size: -
j_call: TRBJ1-4
d_call: -
v_call: TRBV25-1
cdr3_aa: CASSESASMAGEREKLFF
cdr3_nt: TGTGCCAGCAGTGAGTCTGCTTCGATGGCAGGGGAACGTGAAAAACTGTTTTTT

clone_size: -
j_call: TRBJ1-5
d_call: -
v_call: TRBV15
cdr3_aa: CATSNLEGKYSNQPQHF
cdr3_nt: TGTGCCACCAGCAACCTGGAGGGAAAATATAGCAATCAGCCCCAGCATTTT

clone_size: -
j_call: TRBJ2-7
d_call: TRBD2
v_call: TRBV29-1
cdr3_aa: CSVEVRGGSYEQYF
cdr3_nt: TGCAGCGTTGAAGTGCGGGGGGGTTCCTACGAGCAGTACTTC

clone_size: -
j_call: TRBJ1-1
d_call: -
v_call: TRBV5-5
cdr3_aa: CASSLGPLHTEAFF
cdr3_nt: TGTGCCAGCAGCTTGGGCCCACTACACACTGAAGCTTTCTTT

clone_size: -
j_call: TRBJ2-3
d_call: -
v_call: TRBV6-6
cdr3_aa: CASSYVRSGDTDTQYF
cdr3_nt: TGTGCCAGCAGTTACGTCCGTAGCGGTGACACAGATACGCAGTATTTT

clone_size: -
j_call: TRBJ2-5
d_call: TRBD2
v_call: TRBV19
cdr3_aa: CASSIVRASGDETQYF
cdr3_nt: TGTGCCAGTAGTATTGTAAGGGCTAGCGGGGACGAGACCCAGTACTTC

clone_size: -
j_call: TRBJ2-1
d_call: TRBD1
v_call: TRBV6-5
cdr3_aa: CASSATGGRYNEQFF
cdr3_nt: TGTGCCAGCAGTGCTACAGGGGGGAGGTACAATGAGCAGTTCTTC

clone_size: -
j_call: TRBJ2-7
d_call: TRBD1
v_call: TRBV2
cdr3_aa: CASSLSDRVFYEQYF
cdr3_nt: TGTGCCAGCAGTCTCTCAGACAGGGTTTTCTACGAGCAGTACTTC

clone_size: -
j_call: TRBJ2-3
d_call: TRBD2
v_call: TRBV6-5
cdr3_aa: CASSSGLAGADTQYF
cdr3_nt: TGTGCCAGCAGTTCGGGACTAGCGGGCGCAGATACGCAGTATTTT

clone_size: -
j_call: TRBJ2-7
d_call: -
v_call: TRBV2
cdr3_aa: CASKWQGPYYEQYF
cdr3_nt: TGTGCCAGCAAGTGGCAGGGCCCCTATTACGAGCAGTACTTC

clone_size: -
j_call: TRBJ1-4
d_call: -
v_call: TRBV4-2
cdr3_aa: CASSLDGNNEKLFF
cdr3_nt: TGTGCCAGCAGCCTCGACGGGAATAATGAAAAACTGTTTTTT

clone_size: once
j_call: TRBJ2-7
d_call: TRBD2
v_call: TRBV6-6
cdr3_aa: CASSESGTSYEQYF
cdr3_nt: TGTGCCAGCAGTGAGAGCGGGACCTCCTACGAGCAGTACTTC

clone_size: -
j_call: TRBJ1-3
d_call: -
v_call: TRBV9
cdr3_aa: CATKPGGSGNTIYF
cdr3_nt: TGTGCCACTAAGCCGGGGGGCTCTGGAAACACCATATATTTT

clone_size: once
j_call: TRBJ2-7
d_call: -
v_call: TRBV7-6
cdr3_aa: CASSQDSSYEQYF
cdr3_nt: TGTGCCAGCAGCCAGGACAGCTCCTACGAGCAGTACTTC

clone_size: once
j_call: TRBJ2-1
d_call: TRBD1
v_call: TRBV7-6
cdr3_aa: CASSFRDRGINEQFF
cdr3_nt: TGTGCCAGCAGCTTCCGGGACAGGGGGATTAATGAGCAGTTCTTC

clone_size: once
j_call: TRBJ2-7
d_call: -
v_call: TRBV14
cdr3_aa: CASSRRTSYEQYF
cdr3_nt: TGTGCCAGCAGCCGAAGGACATCCTACGAGCAGTACTTC

clone_size: once
j_call: TRBJ2-7
d_call: -
v_call: TRBV27
cdr3_aa: CASSFAGPNEQYF
cdr3_nt: TGTGCCAGCAGTTTCGCAGGGCCCAACGAGCAGTACTTC

clone_size: -
j_call: TRBJ1-4
d_call: TRBD1
v_call: TRBV28
cdr3_aa: CASSLRDRGEKLFF
cdr3_nt: TGTGCCAGCAGTTTAAGGGACAGGGGTGAAAAACTGTTTTTT

clone_size: -
j_call: TRBJ2-2
d_call: -
v_call: TRBV6-4
cdr3_aa: CASSERVGSTGELFF
cdr3_nt: TGTGCCAGCAGTGAGCGAGTAGGGAGTACCGGGGAGCTGTTTTTT

clone_size: -
j_call: TRBJ2-5
d_call: TRBD2
v_call: TRBV7-9
cdr3_aa: CASSSRLAGDWVQETQYF
cdr3_nt: TGTGCCAGCAGCTCCCGACTAGCGGGAGATTGGGTCCAAGAGACCCAGTACTTC

clone_size: -
j_call: TRBJ1-1
d_call: -
v_call: TRBV9
cdr3_aa: CASSPKNQGIFTEAFF
cdr3_nt: TGTGCCAGCAGCCCCAAAAATCAGGGAATATTCACTGAAGCTTTCTTT

clone_size: -
j_call: TRBJ1-3
d_call: -
v_call: TRBV5-4
cdr3_aa: CASSTGFGNTIYF
cdr3_nt: TGTGCCAGCAGCACAGGGTTTGGAAACACCATATATTTT

clone_size: -
j_call: TRBJ2-1
d_call: TRBD2
v_call: TRBV9
cdr3_aa: CASSVSGGTGNEQFF
cdr3_nt: TGTGCCAGCAGCGTTAGCGGGGGAACGGGCAATGAGCAGTTCTTC

clone_size: -
j_call: TRBJ1-2
d_call: -
v_call: TRBV10-2
cdr3_aa: CASSDGYGYTF
cdr3_nt: TGCGCCAGCAGTGACGGTTATGGCTACACCTTC

clone_size: -
j_call: TRBJ2-2
d_call: TRBD1
v_call: TRBV5-4
cdr3_aa: CASSLVGQGVPGELFF
cdr3_nt: TGTGCCAGCAGCTTGGTTGGACAGGGTGTCCCCGGGGAGCTGTTTTTT

clone_size: -
j_call: TRBJ1-1
d_call: -
v_call: TRBV19
cdr3_aa: CASSIAVNTEAFF
cdr3_nt: TGTGCCAGTAGTATCGCGGTGAACACTGAAGCTTTCTTT

clone_size: -
j_call: TRBJ1-1
d_call: -
v_call: TRBV10-1
cdr3_aa: CASSESGLRGEAFF
cdr3_nt: TGCGCCAGCAGTGAGTCCGGGCTAAGGGGGGAAGCTTTCTTT

clone_size: -
j_call: TRBJ2-1
d_call: -
v_call: TRBV27
cdr3_aa: CATLGGLAYNEQFF
cdr3_nt: TGTGCCACTCTCGGGGGGCTTGCCTACAATGAGCAGTTCTTC

clone_size: -
j_call: TRBJ1-2
d_call: TRBD1
v_call: TRBV11-1
cdr3_aa: CASSLNQGGDGYTF
cdr3_nt: TGTGCCAGCAGCTTAAATCAGGGGGGTGATGGCTACACCTTC

clone_size: -
j_call: TRBJ1-1
d_call: -
v_call: TRBV27
cdr3_aa: CASRVGQTEAFF
cdr3_nt: TGTGCCAGCAGGGTCGGACAGACTGAAGCTTTCTTT

clone_size: -
j_call: TRBJ2-1
d_call: TRBD1
v_call: TRBV6-4
cdr3_aa: CASSDESGGHNEQFF
cdr3_nt: TGTGCCAGCAGTGACGAGTCAGGGGGCCACAATGAGCAGTTCTTC

clone_size: once
j_call: TRBJ2-3
d_call: TRBD2
v_call: TRBV14
cdr3_aa: CASSQDFRLAGITDTQYF
cdr3_nt: TGTGCCAGCAGCCAAGATTTTAGACTAGCGGGGATCACAGATACGCAGTATTTT

clone_size: -
j_call: TRBJ2-7
d_call: -
v_call: TRBV4-2
cdr3_aa: CASSQEGAASYEQYF
cdr3_nt: TGTGCCAGCAGCCAAGAAGGTGCGGCCTCCTACGAGCAGTACTTC

clone_size: -
j_call: TRBJ1-1
d_call: TRBD1
v_call: TRBV6-1
cdr3_aa: CASSEALGQDMNTEAFF
cdr3_nt: TGTGCCAGCAGTGAAGCCCTGGGACAGGACATGAACACTGAAGCTTTCTTT

clone_size: -
j_call: TRBJ2-3
d_call: -
v_call: TRBV15
cdr3_aa: CATQVFTGSSTDTQYF
cdr3_nt: TGTGCCACCCAGGTTTTTACGGGGTCCAGCACAGATACGCAGTATTTT

clone_size: -
j_call: TRBJ1-2
d_call: TRBD1
v_call: TRBV7-9
cdr3_aa: CASSLEGQGFYGYTF
cdr3_nt: TGTGCCAGCAGCTTAGAAGGACAGGGGTTCTATGGCTACACCTTC

clone_size: -
j_call: TRBJ1-1
d_call: -
v_call: TRBV7-9
cdr3_aa: CASSLGNGLNTEAFF
cdr3_nt: TGTGCCAGCAGCTTAGGGAATGGGCTTAACACTGAAGCTTTCTTT